The present T cell receptor beta chain was sequenced within a study of CD8 T cells in Susac syndrome (dated by TCRdb to the late 2010s). Concerning the study at large: The study used repertoire sequencing to test whether antigen drove CD8+ T cell activation and differentiation in Susac syndrome. Clonality of the CD8+ T cell repertoire was compared between around 13 healthy donors, about 14 Susac syndrome patients and 15 multiple sclerosis patients. General conclusions and limits of the study: The number of individuals in the TCR sequencing and HLA analysis was recognized as being relatively small.

High-throughput TCR beta sequencing profiled peripheral blood CD8+ and CD4+ T cells from healthy donors, Susac syndrome patients and multiple sclerosis patients. Healthy donors were age- and sex-matched controls. Bulk CD8+ and CD4+ T cells were purified by magnetic negative isolation, while CD8+ TEMRA cells were enriched using FACS. Blood was drawn into EDTA tubes, processed within 24 hours, and PBMCs were isolated by density gradient centrifugation. PBMCs intended for TCR sequencing were cryopreserved in liquid nitrogen and thawed later in a water bath at 37 degrees C. A purity of at least 90% was achieved for sorted or isolated CD4+, CD8+ and CD8+ TEMRA cells. RNA was extracted with the RNeasy kit and about 0.5 to 1 ug was reverse transcribed using random hexamers. The immunoSEQ multiplex PCR assay, which covers 54 Vbeta and 13 Jbeta segments, was used to amplify TCR beta CDR3 regions. PCR amplification bias was corrected using a synthetic template baseline for primer optimization and computational correction. In the authors' own workflow: Reads were annotated to V, D and J genes according to IMGT and were analyzed with immunoSEQ Analyzer, with only productive sequences retained. Clonality was calculated as one minus the Shannon entropy normalized by log2 of the number of productive unique sequences. For each patient and control, public and private clones were evaluated within the 100 most prevalent clones. Clones were defined as Susac-specific when absent from the healthy and MS cohorts, from over 950 published viral clones and from other ImmuneACCESS disease sequences. TCRdb trimmed the raw reads at Q25, called clones with MiXCR and kept productive beta chains. Duplicate CDR3 protein sequences are folded into a single record with the most common DNA and genes. The V and J calls follow TCRdb's processing rather than the paper's. Across this sample there are 65,000 to 75,000 distinct CDR3 sequences, with around 93% seen only once. The ten largest account for 0.2% to 0.3% of the sample.

V is clipped by 6 bases and J by 8 bases, and the sequence between their germline boundaries is 13 bases long. Based on the germline V gene (reference sequence), the CDR1 and CDR2 sequences are LNHDA and SQIVND. The CDR3 contains 13 residues, cysteine and phenylalanine counted. Only CDR3 DNA remains: 39 bases, in frame from the first base. This clonotype came up a few times. What this receptor recognizes is not known. No much larger clonotype is one base removed from it; base qualities were not supplied. The receptor was derived from a human donor in good health. The sample taken for sequencing was CD8+ T cells from PBMCs. The chain links TRBV19 with TRBJ1-4; TRBD1 is a weak D gene call, 6 bases matching. Here is the DNA: TGTGCCAGTAGCCAAGGACAGACGGAAAAACTGTTTTTT. Its amino acids are CASSQGQTEKLFF.